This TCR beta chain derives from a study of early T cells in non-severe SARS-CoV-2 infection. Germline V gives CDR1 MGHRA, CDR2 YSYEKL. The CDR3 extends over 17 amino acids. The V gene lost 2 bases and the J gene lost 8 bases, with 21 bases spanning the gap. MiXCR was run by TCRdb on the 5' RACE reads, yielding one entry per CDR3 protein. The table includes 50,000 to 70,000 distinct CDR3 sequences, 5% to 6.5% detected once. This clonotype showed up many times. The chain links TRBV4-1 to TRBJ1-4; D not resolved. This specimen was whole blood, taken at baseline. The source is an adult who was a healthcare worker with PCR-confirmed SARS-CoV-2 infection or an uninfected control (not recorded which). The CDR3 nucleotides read TGCGCCAGCAGCCAACCTGCCCCTCGGAGGGTTGGAGAAAAACTGTTTTTT. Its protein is CASSQPAPRRVGEKLFF.